The 23 T cell receptor beta chains below come from one sample, sequenced in a study of neoadjuvant anti-PD-1 for oral cavity cancer. Some clones are missing from TCRdb's copy, which holds only in-frame ones; the method was immunoSEQ multiplex PCR. Among about 14,000 clones, under 85% were seen once, and the ten largest hold about 2.5%. Time point denoted: after neoadjuvant nivolumab, at surgical resection. This material consisted of PBMCs, taken after nivolumab (anti-PD-1) treatment. The receptors originated from a person aged 35-80 years with oral cavity squamous cell carcinoma.

The J gene is TRBJ2-7, the V gene TRBV19; 12 bases agree with TRBD2. The V gene end was trimmed by 6 bases and the J gene end by 5 bases; junction bases not matched to a gene: 20. CDR3 length: 19 residues. Germline CDR1 LNHDA, CDR2 SQIVND (reference sequence). This chain's CDR3 is CASSQTLPPWTSGIDEQYF. The CDR3 DNA is TGTGCCAGTAGCCAAACGTTACCCCCATGGACTAGCGGGATCGACGAGCAGTACTTC.

V gene TRBV10-2 combines with J gene TRBJ2-6; maybe TRBD2 (5 bases). Trimming left V 7 bases short and J 2 bases short, with 6 bases between. The CDR3 is 13 residues long. In germline, CDR1 is WSHSY, CDR2 SAAADI. The CDR3 sequence: CASMRAGANVLTF. The CDR3 DNA is TGCGCCAGCATGAGGGCTGGGGCCAACGTCCTGACTTTC.

This clone has more than one count but fewer than ten. V is TRBV12-2 and J is TRBJ2-5; the DNA was not used to check the table's D call, TRBD1. TRBV12-2 is a listed pseudogene. The CDR3 is 16 residues long. In nucleotides, the CDR3 is TGTGCAAGTCGCTTATGGCCCCTCCAGGCCCAAGAGACCCAGTACTTC. Encoded protein: CASRLWPLQAQETQYF.

This clone is a singleton in its sample. The V call is TRBV11-2, the J call TRBJ2-1, with D possibly being TRBD2 (6 bases). Germline CDR1 is SGHAT and CDR2 is FQNNGV. With 3 bases removed from V and 4 bases from J, the gap between germline ends came to 10 bases. The CDR3 sequence is 14 residues long. The CDR3 coding sequence is TGTGCCAGCAGCTTCGACGGGAGATACAATGAGCAGTTCTTC. This translates into CASSFDGRYNEQFF.

The sample holds a few counts of this clone. The rearrangement links TRBV29-1 to TRBJ1-2, with D hard to call. V lost 3 bases and J lost 2, with 7 bases in between. This CDR3 has 12 residues. Germline CDR1 SQVTM, CDR2 ANQGSEA. CDR3 DNA: TGCAGCGTTGATCTTCCGAACTATGGCTACACCTTC. Protein sequence: CSVDLPNYGYTF.

The chain couples TRBV6-5 to TRBJ2-2, with 7 positions matching TRBD2. The CDR3 length is 15 residues. V trimming: 5 bases; J trimming: 7 bases; junction bases outside the gene matches: 10. Germline CDR1 reads MNHEY; CDR2 reads SVGAGI. The chain's CDR3 is CASSPGREGIGELFF. The CDR3 nucleotides read TGTGCCAGCAGTCCGGGGAGGGAGGGGATCGGGGAGCTGTTTTTT.

CDR3 sequence: CASSLGLADTQYF. In DNA form, the CDR3 reads TGCGCCAGCAGCTTGGGACTAGCGGATACGCAGTATTTT. The chain couples TRBV5-1 to TRBJ2-3; the match to TRBD2 covers 8 bases. This CDR3 has 13 residues. Germline CDR1 reads SGHRS; CDR2 reads YFSETQ. Unmatched junction bases numbered 0, after V lost 0 bases and J lost 6 bases. The full variable domain, its missing parts supplied by reference TRBV5-1 and TRBJ2-3, is KAGVTQTPRYLIKTRGQQVTLSCSPISGHRSVSWYQQTPGQGLQFLFEYFSETQRNKGNFPGRFSGRQFSNSRSEMNVSTLELGDSALYLCASSLGLADTQYFGPGTRLTVL.

The chain recombines TRBV2 with TRBJ1-2; 7 bases align to TRBD1. CDR3 length equals 14 residues. Trimming removed 2 bases from V and 8 bases from J; junction bases left unmatched: 8. Germline-derived CDR1 and CDR2 are SNHLY and FYNNEI. In DNA form, the CDR3 reads TGTGCCAGCAGTGAAACGAGGGGGCCCGACGGCTACACCTTC. Translated: CASSETRGPDGYTF.

V and J are TRBV15 and TRBJ2-1, with D perhaps given as TRBD1 or TRBD2 (5 bases each). The CDR3 runs to 15 residues. V gave up 1 base and J gave up 6 bases, with 13 bases separating them. The germline V gene has CDR1 LNHNV and CDR2 YYDKDF (reference sequence). This CDR3 is CATSRGRERGNEQFF. The DNA for the CDR3 is TGTGCCACCAGCAGAGGCAGGGAGAGGGGCAATGAGCAGTTCTTC.

This clone was seen once. The chain has TRBV6-1 and TRBJ1-1; D not resolved. The V and J ends lost 3 bases and 1 base respectively, with 6 bases between them. Germline lookup yields CDR1 MNHNS and CDR2 SASEGT. The CDR3 length is 13 residues. The CDR3 sequence is CASSDPWNTEAFF. CDR3 DNA sequence: TGTGCCAGCAGTGACCCCTGGAACACTGAAGCTTTCTTT.

The DNA for the CDR3 is TGCGCCAGCAGCCTACAGGGGCAAGAGACCCAGTACTTC. It is translated as CASSLQGQETQYF. V gene TRBV5-1 combines with J gene TRBJ2-5; 7 bases align to TRBD1. V lost 4 bases, J lost 2 bases, and 2 bases stayed unmatched. The CDR3 length is 13 residues. Germline V gives CDR1 SGHRS, CDR2 YFSETQ.

The chain uses TRBV6-1 and TRBJ2-1, with 12 bases that match TRBD2. The J segment lost 6 bases and the V segment lost 6 bases, leaving 6 bases of the junction unmatched. Germline-derived CDR1 and CDR2 are MNHNS and SASEGT. There are 15 residues in the CDR3. The CDR3, as DNA: TGTGCCAGCAGCCCGACTAGCGGGAGTGGCAATGAGCAGTTCTTC. This translates into CASSPTSGSGNEQFF.

This rearrangement joins TRBV12-5 to TRBJ2-3; 7 bases match TRBD1. CDR3 length equals 16 residues. Germline V gene data show CDR1 as LGHNT and CDR2 as FRNRAP. Trimming cost V 7 bases and J 2 bases; bases outside gene matches: 12. The CDR3 sequence: CASAQGNRGNTDTQYF. CDR3 coding DNA: TGTGCTAGTGCTCAGGGGAACAGGGGAAACACAGATACGCAGTATTTT.

This clone was seen once. The chain recombines TRBV10-3 with TRBJ1-1; D is possibly TRBD1 (5 bases). The CDR3 covers 14 residues. The germline CDR1 and CDR2 sequences are ENHRY and SYGVKD. V dropped 7 bases and J dropped 0 bases, with 12 bases sitting between them. The CDR3 region has the DNA TGTGCCATCACCACGGACAATATGAACACTGAAGCTTTCTTT. Its protein is CAITTDNMNTEAFF.

This chain links TRBV4-1 with TRBJ2-1; 10 bases line up with TRBD2. With 0 bases clipped from V and 6 bases from J, the junction kept 14 bases outside the gene matches. Germline values: CDR1 MGHRA, CDR2 YSYEKL. This CDR3 contains 19 residues. The CDR3 region is CASSQDRTAGSGRPNEQFF. As DNA, the CDR3 is TGCGCCAGCAGCCAAGATCGGACAGCTGGTAGCGGGAGGCCCAATGAGCAGTTCTTC.

This chain uses TRBV25-1 with TRBJ1-1; the match to TRBD1 covers 7 bases. V gave up 4 bases and J gave up 4 bases; unmatched junction bases: 3. This CDR3 comprises 13 residues. CDR1 is MGHDK and CDR2 is SYGVNS in the germline V gene. The DNA for the CDR3 is TGTGCCAGCAGTGTAGGGGGCCTCACTGAAGCTTTCTTT. Protein sequence: CASSVGGLTEAFF.

This chain connects TRBV28 to TRBJ2-1; weak D call: TRBD1 (7 bases). This CDR3 has 17 amino acids. Trimming pared 3 bases from V and 3 bases from J, leaving 18 bases between. The germline V gene encodes CDR1 MDHEN and CDR2 SYDVKM. CDR3 nucleotide sequence: TGTGCCAGCAGTTTCCGACCGACAGGGACTTTCTACAATGAGCAGTTCTTC. This encodes CASSFRPTGTFYNEQFF. Using reference TRBV28 and TRBJ2-1 for the parts outside the CDR3, the full variable domain is DVKVTQSSRYLVKRTGEKVFLECVQDMDHENMFWYRQDPGLGLRLIYFSYDVKMKEKGDIPEGYSVSREKKERFSLILESASTNQTSMYLCASSFRPTGTFYNEQFFGPGTRLTVL.

The CDR3 DNA is TGCGCCAGCAGCCCAGAAGGTCTAGCGGGAGGGCTGGGAGATACGCAGTATTTT. Translating gives CASSPEGLAGGLGDTQYF. The chain has TRBV5-1 and TRBJ2-3; 12 bases fit TRBD2. This CDR3 spans 18 amino acids. With 4 bases clipped from V and 5 bases from J, the junction kept 14 bases outside the gene matches. Germline V CDR1 and CDR2: SGHRS, YFSETQ.

This clone was recorded only once. The V and J genes are TRBV6-5 and TRBJ2-1; 9 bases agree with TRBD2. Trimming at V came to 0 bases and at J to 5 bases, leaving 5 bases not matched to a gene. CDR1 and CDR2 from the germline V gene are MNHEY and SVGAGI. There are 16 residues in the CDR3. The CDR3 loop is CASSYSLTSGNNEQFF. The CDR3 coding sequence is TGTGCCAGCAGTTACTCGTTGACTAGCGGTAACAATGAGCAGTTCTTC.

V gene TRBV19 combines with J gene TRBJ2-1, with D maybe TRBD2 (6 bases). Trimming stripped 6 bases from V and 15 bases from J, with 15 bases between. Germline V CDR1 and CDR2: LNHDA, SQIVND (reference sequence). The CDR3 covers 11 residues. CDR3 residues: CASRGGTFPFF. The CDR3, as DNA: TGTGCCAGTAGGGGCGGGACTTTTCCGTTCTTC.

V usage is TRBV7-3 and J usage is TRBJ2-7, with no clear D. This CDR3 has 15 residues. V lost 1 base, J lost 2 bases, and 12 bases lay in between. CDR1 and CDR2 from the germline V gene are SGHTA and FQGTGA. The CDR3 sequence is CASSLNPSLPYEQYF. The CDR3 DNA reads TGTGCCAGCAGCTTAAACCCGTCCCTTCCCTACGAGCAGTACTTC.

The genes are TRBV29-1 and TRBJ1-4; 8 positions agree with TRBD1. Trimming at V came to 4 bases and at J to 8 bases, leaving 15 bases not matched to a gene. The CDR3 contains 16 residues. Germline V gives CDR1 SQVTM, CDR2 ANQGSEA. CDR3: CSVVPPPRGLAEKLFF. CDR3 sequence (DNA): TGCAGCGTTGTCCCGCCCCCCAGGGGGCTGGCGGAAAAACTGTTTTTT.

The rearrangement joins TRBV5-1 to TRBJ2-6; D possibly matches TRBD1 or TRBD2 (5 bases each). The germline V gene encodes CDR1 SGHRS and CDR2 YFSETQ. This CDR3 contains 16 residues. The V and J ends lost 3 bases and 0 bases respectively, with 10 bases between them. In nucleotides, the CDR3 is TGCGCCAGCAGCTGGGACGCCTTCTCTGGGGCCAACGTCCTGACTTTC. The encoded protein is CASSWDAFSGANVLTF.